Each of the 28 T cell receptor beta chains below was sequenced from the same sample in a study of regulatory T cells in long-lasting Graves disease. Sample time point: newly diagnosed GD, antithyroid drugs for less than 3 months. From RNA extracted from PBMCs, the TCR library was made. CDR3-region Arm-PCR and iRepertoire HTBI primers produced the TCR beta libraries. TCRdb re-analysed the multiplex PCR reads in MiXCR, keeping a single row per CDR3 protein. The profile shows roughly 400,000 distinct CDR3 sequences, 15% of them singletons. In addition, the sample was reused for a study of T cells in Graves' hyperthyroidism and ophthalmopathy.

Sequenced here: peripheral blood mononuclear cells (PBMCs), sampled at new diagnosis, from a patient treated with antithyroid drugs. The receptors shown here come from a woman aged 40 to 50 with Graves disease.

This clonotype was counted many times. The chain employs TRBV2 and TRBJ2-6, with D uncertain. Trimming took 5 bases from V and 1 from J, leaving 12 bases between them. The CDR3 runs 16 residues. Germline CDR1 is SNHLY and CDR2 is FYNNEI. CDR3 nucleotides: TGTGCCAGCAGTCGAAGTGGGTTTTCTGGGGCCAACGTCCTGACTTTC. Its protein is CASSRSGFSGANVLTF.

The CDR3 loop is CSARAPGATDTQYF. CDR3 sequence (DNA): TGCAGTGCTAGAGCTCCCGGAGCCACAGATACGCAGTATTTT. This chain uses TRBV20-1 with TRBJ2-3; no firm D call. Germline lookup yields CDR1 DFQATT and CDR2 SNEGSKA (reference sequence). The CDR3 spans 14 residues. The germline V and J ends were trimmed by 1 base and 2 bases, with 10 bases remaining between them.

The chain recombines TRBV6-2 or TRBV6-3 with TRBJ2-3, with D perhaps matching TRBD2 (6 bases). The CDR3 spans 15 residues. The V end was cut by 8 bases, the J end by 0 bases, with 15 bases between. Germline CDR1 and CDR2: MNHEY and SVGEGT. CDR3 nucleotide sequence: TGTGCCAGCTCTCGGATGCGGGAAAGCACAGATACGCAGTATTTT. Amino acid sequence: CASSRMRESTDTQYF.

This clonotype was counted ten times or more. This chain uses TRBV13 with TRBJ2-3, with 11 bases that match TRBD2. Germline-derived CDR1 and CDR2 are PRHDT and FYEKMQ (reference sequence). The CDR3 length is 15 residues. The J segment lost 5 bases and the V segment lost 3 bases, leaving 4 bases of the junction unmatched. The CDR3 coding sequence is TGTGCCAGCAGCTTCGGACTAGCGGGTGGAGATACGCAGTATTTT. Translated, it gives CASSFGLAGGDTQYF.

V and J are TRBV4-3 and TRBJ2-6; D possibly corresponds to TRBD1 (6 bases). Germline V gene data show CDR1 as LGHNA and CDR2 as YSLEER. Trimming removed 1 base at V and 2 bases at J, with 12 bases between. The CDR3 is 17 amino acids. The chain's CDR3 is CASSQGTGLTGANVLTF. The CDR3 bases are TGCGCCAGCAGCCAAGGAACAGGGCTTACTGGGGCCAACGTCCTGACTTTC.

V and J are TRBV30 and TRBJ1-1; possible D gene TRBD1, 5 bases. The CDR3 extends over 10 amino acids. Germline V gene data show CDR1 as GTSNPN and CDR2 as SVGIG (reference sequence). V was clipped by 7 bases and J by 6 bases, with 9 bases between them. CDR3: CALGVSEAFF. CDR3 nucleotide sequence: TGTGCCTTAGGGGTCTCTGAAGCTTTCTTT.

This clonotype was recorded many times. The rearrangement links TRBV2 to TRBJ2-2; D tentatively fits TRBD1 or TRBD2 (5 bases each). The CDR3 contains 15 residues. Germline V lookup: CDR1 SNHLY, CDR2 FYNNEI. Trimming left V 3 bases short and J 0 bases short, with 8 bases between. For the CDR3, the DNA is TGTGCCAGCAGTGATGGGACGACGAACACCGGGGAGCTGTTTTTT. Translating it yields CASSDGTTNTGELFF.

J is TRBJ2-7 and V is TRBV4-1; TRBD2 might be the D (6 bases). The CDR3 length is 15 residues. From germline, CDR1 is MGHRA and CDR2 YSYEKL. Between the trimmed V and J ends, which lost 2 bases and 0 bases, there was a span of 11 bases. The CDR3 nucleotides read TGCGCCAGCAGCCAATCTAGCGTGAGCTCCTACGAGCAGTACTTC. It encodes CASSQSSVSSYEQYF.

About this clonotype: This may be a read error, as it is one base from a much larger clone. The CDR3 reads CGSSLLVLGDEQFF. CDR3 bases: TGTGGCAGCAGCTTGTTAGTTTTGGGAGATGAGCAGTTCTTC. The rearrangement uses TRBV5-8 and TRBJ2-3; tentatively, D is TRBD2 (5 bases). The DNA end lines up better with TRBJ2-1; the J call may be wrong. From germline, CDR1 is SGHTS and CDR2 YDEGEE. This CDR3 has 14 residues.

This clonotype was recorded at least ten times. This chain links TRBV28 with TRBJ2-5; the D is unclear. Germline values: CDR1 MDHEN, CDR2 SYDVKM. The CDR3 consists of 17 residues. Trimming cost V 4 bases and J 4 bases, with 22 bases left between them. This chain's CDR3 is CASSSPAVGQIGETQYF. In DNA form, the CDR3 reads TGTGCCAGCAGTTCCCCCGCGGTCGGGCAGATAGGAGAGACCCAGTACTTC.

V is TRBV11-3 and J is TRBJ2-2, with TRBD2 as a possible D gene (7 bases). The CDR3 consists of 15 residues. Trimming took off 5 bases at V and 5 bases at J, with 15 bases between the two ends. Looked up from germline, CDR1 is SGHNT and CDR2 is YENEEA. The CDR3 nucleotides read TGTGCCAGCAGCAAGGGGGGCGGGAGAACCGGGGAGCTGTTTTTT. Its protein is CASSKGGGRTGELFF.

This clonotype was seen more than once but under ten times. A much larger clonotype is one base distant, so this may be a read error. The chain uses TRBV19 and TRBJ1-6, with a weak D call TRBD1 (5 bases). Germline-derived CDR1 and CDR2 are LNHDA and SQIVND (reference sequence). V shed 5 bases and J shed 10 bases, with 15 bases lying between them. The CDR3 is 14 amino acids. The chain's CDR3 is CASSVGAKRSPLHF. The CDR3 coding sequence is TGTGCCAGTAGTGTCGGGGCGAAGCGGTCACCCCTCCACTTT.

This clonotype was counted many times. V usage is TRBV28 and J usage is TRBJ2-5; possible D gene TRBD1, 5 bases. Germline V lookup: CDR1 MDHEN, CDR2 SYDVKM. The CDR3 covers 14 residues. Trimming shortened V by 4 bases and J by 2 bases, and 11 bases separated the two germline ends. The CDR3 here is CASSSQGAQETQYF. In DNA form, the CDR3 reads TGTGCCAGCAGTTCCCAGGGCGCACAAGAGACCCAGTACTTC.

This clonotype was detected ten times or more. The chain employs TRBV6-2 or TRBV6-3 and TRBJ2-3; D may correspond to TRBD1 or TRBD2 (7 bases each). Looked up from germline, CDR1 is MNHEY and CDR2 is SVGEGT. The CDR3 has 17 residues. Between the trimmed V and J ends, which lost 6 bases and 5 bases, there was a span of 24 bases. The CDR3 spells CASSYQTSSYRGDTQYF. Here the CDR3 DNA reads TGTGCCAGCAGCTATCAGACTAGCAGCTACAGGGGAGATACGCAGTATTTT.

This clonotype was counted ten times or more. CDR3 nucleotide sequence: TGTGCCAGTAGGGCGGGACAGGGAATCTACAATGAGCAGTTCTTC. Its translation: CASRAGQGIYNEQFF. The chain combines TRBV19 with TRBJ2-1, with 9 bases lining up with TRBD1. The trim removed 6 bases at V and 3 bases at J, leaving 6 bases unmatched. Germline V gene sequence: CDR1 LNHDA, CDR2 SQIVND (reference sequence). The CDR3 contains 15 residues.

This clonotype was found many times. J is TRBJ1-1 and V is TRBV6-5, with D possibly being TRBD1 (5 bases). The CDR3 is 15 amino acids. V was trimmed by 4 bases and J by 1 base, leaving 13 bases between them. CDR1 and CDR2 from the germline V gene are MNHEY and SVGAGI. This CDR3 reads CASSFHGGGNTEAFF. In DNA, the CDR3 is TGTGCCAGCAGTTTTCACGGGGGGGGGAACACTGAAGCTTTCTTT.

There are a few counts of this clonotype. The chain uses TRBV28 and TRBJ1-1, with TRBD1 identical over 9 bases. CDR1 is MDHEN, CDR2 SYDVKM, per germline. J gave up 1 base and V 6 bases, and 3 bases lay outside the gene matches. CDR3 length: 14 residues. This chain's CDR3 is CASRTQGANTEAFF. CDR3 sequence (DNA): TGTGCCAGCAGGACACAGGGGGCGAACACTGAAGCTTTCTTT.

This clonotype was picked up many times. The V call is TRBV7-2, the J call TRBJ2-3; the match to TRBD2 covers 8 bases. In germline, CDR1 is SGHTA, CDR2 FQGNSA. The CDR3 consists of 16 residues. J lost 7 bases, V lost 1 base, and 10 bases had no gene match. The CDR3, as DNA: TGTGCCAGCAGCTTAGGGAATAGCGGGAATTGGAATACGCAGTATTTT. Its protein product is CASSLGNSGNWNTQYF.

The sample holds many counts of this clonotype. V and J are TRBV11-2 and TRBJ2-1; the match to TRBD2 covers 10 bases. V trimming: 5 bases; J trimming: 5 bases; junction bases outside the gene matches: 6. The CDR3 contains 15 residues. Germline loops: CDR1 SGHAT, CDR2 FQNNGV. CDR3 sequence reads: CASSPLAGADNEQFF. DNA for the CDR3: TGTGCCAGCAGCCCGCTAGCGGGAGCGGACAATGAGCAGTTCTTC.

Many counts were recorded for this clonotype. The chain couples TRBV29-1 to TRBJ2-5; possibly TRBD2 for D (7 bases). Germline V CDR1 and CDR2: SQVTM, ANQGSEA. V shed 4 bases and J shed 2 bases, with 17 bases lying between them. CDR3 length equals 15 residues. The CDR3 sequence is CSVVWGRGGQETQYF. CDR3 DNA sequence: TGCAGCGTTGTGTGGGGGCGCGGGGGACAAGAGACCCAGTACTTC.

In its sample, this clonotype was seen many times. The chain recombines TRBV20-1 with TRBJ1-4, with D unclear. Germline V lookup: CDR1 DFQATT, CDR2 SNEGSKA (reference sequence). This CDR3 is 14 amino acids long. Between the trimmed V and J ends, which lost 0 bases and 5 bases, there was a span of 10 bases. This chain's CDR3 is CSAREPGHNEKLFF. The DNA of the CDR3 is TGCAGTGCTAGAGAACCGGGCCACAATGAAAAACTGTTTTTT.

This clonotype was seen a few times. The CDR3 sequence is CASSLEGGWQPQHF. The CDR3 DNA sequence: TGTGCCAGCAGCCTTGAGGGGGGTTGGCAGCCCCAGCATTTT. The rearrangement links TRBV6-1 to TRBJ1-5; weak D call: TRBD1 (6 bases). The V gene lost 6 bases and the J gene lost 7 bases, with 16 bases spanning the gap. CDR1 is MNHNS and CDR2 is SASEGT in the germline V gene. The CDR3 extends over 14 amino acids.

In this sample, this clonotype turned up many times. This chain uses TRBV20-1 with TRBJ2-1; TRBD2 matches at 14 bases. This CDR3 is built from 18 residues. Germline V gene lookup returns CDR1 DFQATT and CDR2 SNEGSKA (reference sequence). V shed 2 bases and J 4 bases; nucleotides not matched to a gene: 10. This CDR3 reads CSARLPGTSGSLYNEQFF. For the CDR3, the DNA is TGCAGTGCTAGACTTCCCGGGACTAGCGGGAGTTTATACAATGAGCAGTTCTTC.

The gene calls are TRBV10-3 and TRBJ2-5; 8 nucleotides line up with TRBD1. Per germline, CDR1 ENHRY and CDR2 SYGVKD. V was pared by 0 bases and J by 5 bases, with 8 bases of the junction left unmatched. There are 16 residues in the CDR3. The CDR3 protein is CAISESTGGRLETQYF. The CDR3 DNA reads as TGTGCCATCAGTGAGTCAACAGGGGGTAGATTGGAGACCCAGTACTTC.

This clonotype was found many times. The CDR3 DNA sequence: TGCGCCAGCAGCTTGAGGCAGGCGGGAAACTCCTATAATTCACCCCTCCACTTT. Translating gives CASSLRQAGNSYNSPLHF. The V and J genes are TRBV5-1 and TRBJ1-6; D gene uncertain. Trimming pared 1 base from V and 0 bases from J, leaving 14 bases between. The CDR3 length is 18 residues. Germline CDR1 is SGHRS and CDR2 is YFSETQ.

This clonotype has ten or more counts. The chain carries TRBV3-1 and TRBJ2-7; either TRBD1 or TRBD2 may supply D (5 bases each). The germline gives CDR1 LGHDT, CDR2 YNNKEL (reference sequence). The CDR3 is made up of 12 amino acids. Deletions cut 7 bases from V and 6 bases from J, with 13 bases between. As DNA, the CDR3 is TGTGCCAGCAACTCCATGGGGACCGAGCAGTACTTC. The encoded protein is CASNSMGTEQYF.

There are many counts of this clonotype. The genes are TRBV7-9 and TRBJ1-3; 7 nucleotides line up with TRBD1. Germline CDR1 is SEHNR and CDR2 is FQNEAQ (reference sequence). CDR3 length: 14 amino acids. V shed 3 bases, J shed 3 bases, and the junction held 2 bases outside the gene matches. This chain's CDR3 is CASSLGQIGNTIYF. In nucleotides, the CDR3 is TGTGCCAGCAGCTTGGGACAGATTGGAAACACCATATATTTT.

This clonotype appeared a few times. The chain carries TRBV24-1 and TRBJ2-5; D might be TRBD2 (6 bases). The length of the CDR3 is 15 residues. Germline V lookup: CDR1 KGHDR, CDR2 SFDVKD. Trimming cost V 5 bases and J 2 bases, with 14 bases left between them. CDR3 sequence (DNA): TGTGCCACCAGTGGTTTAAGGGGAGGTCAAGAGACCCAGTACTTC. Amino acids: CATSGLRGGQETQYF.